The 12 T cell receptor beta chains in this list originate from one sample, sequenced in a study of blood T cell repertoires in COVID-19. Data came from immunoSEQ multiplex PCR; TCRdb stores just in-frame clones and leaves some out. The sample has about 120,000 clones; about 86% are singletons. The sample comprised peripheral blood. Receptors originate from a woman aged 45-65 years with acute or convalescent COVID-19.

The V gene is TRBV7-9, the J gene TRBJ2-7; tentatively, D is TRBD1 (7 bases). V dropped 5 bases and J dropped 4 bases, with 15 bases sitting between them. The length of the CDR3 is 14 residues. Germline loops: CDR1 SEHNR, CDR2 FQNEAQ (reference sequence). CDR3 loop: CASSPGDRLYEQYF. The CDR3 nucleotides read TGTGCCAGCAGCCCGGGGGACAGACTTTACGAGCAGTACTTC.

This rearrangement joins TRBV5-5 to TRBJ1-2; no clear D. The CDR3 loop spans 14 amino acids. Trimming removed 0 bases from V and 1 base from J, with 7 bases in between. CDR1 and CDR2 (germline): SGHKS, YYEKEE (reference sequence). The CDR3 loop is CASSLAPSNYGYTF. The CDR3 DNA reads TGTGCCAGCAGCTTGGCCCCTAGTAACTATGGCTACACCTTC.

The chain is built from TRBV6-1 and TRBJ2-7, with 7 bases identical to TRBD1. The CDR3 spans 14 residues. The junction had 4 bases not matched to a gene; V was cut back by 1 base and J by 4 bases. The germline gives CDR1 MNHNS, CDR2 SASEGT. CDR3 loop: CASSEVWDSYEQYF. CDR3 nucleotide sequence: TGTGCCAGCAGTGAAGTCTGGGACAGTTACGAGCAGTACTTC.

The chain links TRBV2 to TRBJ1-1; unclear D gene. V lost 7 bases, J lost 5 bases, and 14 bases lay in between. Germline assignment: CDR1 SNHLY and CDR2 FYNNEI. The CDR3 is made up of 13 amino acids. CDR3: CASNIAVRTEAFF. CDR3 DNA: TGTGCCAGCAATATAGCAGTTCGTACTGAAGCTTTCTTT.

V usage is TRBV28 and J usage is TRBJ1-5; TRBD1 matches at 9 bases. The CDR3 sequence is 17 residues long. The V gene end was trimmed by 5 bases and the J gene end by 4 bases; junction bases not matched to a gene: 12. Germline lookup yields CDR1 MDHEN and CDR2 SYDVKM. This chain's CDR3 is CASSLGTGRVFNQPQHF. CDR3 DNA: TGTGCCAGCAGTCTCGGGACAGGGAGGGTCTTTAATCAGCCCCAGCATTTT.

The rearrangement links TRBV3-1 (or the pseudogene TRBV3-2) to TRBJ1-2; 7 bases agree with TRBD1. Trimming cost V 3 bases and J 1 base; bases outside gene matches: 5. The CDR3 has 15 residues. Germline lookup yields CDR1 LGHDT and CDR2 YNNKEL (reference sequence). CDR3 DNA sequence: TGTGCCAGCAGCCATGGGGACAGAAATAACTATGGCTACACCTTC. Amino acids: CASSHGDRNNYGYTF.

The CDR3 sequence is CSVGTSVTYEQYF. The CDR3, as DNA: TGCAGCGTAGGGACTAGCGTTACCTACGAGCAGTACTTC. The chain couples TRBV29-1 to TRBJ2-7, with TRBD2 matching 10 bases. There are 13 residues in the CDR3. The V and J ends lost 6 bases and 2 bases, in that order; junction bases with no gene match: 4. Germline V gene lookup returns CDR1 SQVTM and CDR2 ANQGSEA.

V usage is TRBV28 and J usage is TRBJ1-4; TRBD1 agrees at 8 bases. The V gene's germline CDR1 is MDHEN and CDR2 SYDVKM. The CDR3 covers 15 residues. The junction had 9 bases not matched to a gene; V was cut back by 6 bases and J by 6 bases. The DNA of the CDR3 is TGTGCCAGCAGCACAAGCACAGGGGGATATGAAAAACTGTTTTTT. Translated: CASSTSTGGYEKLFF. Full variable domain (rest looked up from reference TRBV28 and TRBJ1-4): DVKVTQSSRYLVKRTGEKVFLECVQDMDHENMFWYRQDPGLGLRLIYFSYDVKMKEKGDIPEGYSVSREKKERFSLILESASTNQTSMYLCASSTSTGGYEKLFFGSGTQLSVL.

Here the CDR3 reads CASSRGVGSYEQYF. CDR3 sequence (DNA): TGTGCCAGTAGTAGGGGCGTCGGGTCCTACGAGCAGTACTTC. The genes are TRBV19 and TRBJ2-7; D is perhaps TRBD1 (5 bases). V lost 4 bases and J 1 base, leaving 11 bases between the germline ends. The CDR3 runs 14 residues. Per germline, CDR1 LNHDA and CDR2 SQIVND (reference sequence).

This clone was counted only a few times. This chain uses TRBV18 with TRBJ2-3, with 9 positions matching TRBD1. The CDR3 sequence is 16 residues long. The germline CDR1 and CDR2 sequences are KGHSH and LQKENI. Trimming at V came to 3 bases and at J to 2 bases, leaving 6 bases not matched to a gene. The CDR3 loop reads CASSPPGTGFTDTQYF. CDR3 bases: TGTGCCAGCTCACCCCCCGGGACAGGGTTCACAGATACGCAGTATTTT. The whole variable domain, filled in from reference TRBV18 and TRBJ2-3, reads NAGVMQNPRHLVRRRGQEARLRCSPMKGHSHVYWYRQLPEEGLKFMVYLQKENIIDESGMPKERFSAEFPKEGPSILRIQQVVRGDSAAYFCASSPPGTGFTDTQYFGPGTRLTVL.

This clone appeared once. This chain joins TRBV30 and TRBJ2-1; TRBD2 aligns across 10 bases. The CDR3 spans 17 residues. Germline assignment: CDR1 GTSNPN and CDR2 SVGIG (reference sequence). Trimming at V came to 0 bases and at J to 4 bases, leaving 9 bases not matched to a gene. CDR3 loop: CAWSVLGASGRYNEQFF. The CDR3 DNA reads TGTGCCTGGAGTGTGCTCGGTGCTAGCGGGAGATACAATGAGCAGTTCTTC.

The chain recombines TRBV3-1 (or the pseudogene TRBV3-2) with TRBJ2-1; 10 bases match TRBD1. The CDR3 covers 13 residues. Germline CDR1 reads LGHDT; CDR2 reads YNNKEL (reference sequence). The V and J ends lost 6 bases and 7 bases, in that order; junction bases with no gene match: 3. CDR3 bases: TGTGCCAGCAGATGGACAGGGGGGAATGAGCAGTTCTTC. It translates to CASRWTGGNEQFF.